The sequence of this T cell receptor (beta chain) was determined in a study of T cell responses to AZD1222 COVID-19 vaccine (TCRdb year 2021). Turning to the overall study: A total of roughly 240 trial participants underwent TCR sequencing, of whom some 210 received two doses of AZD1222 and about 25 received two doses of the MenACWY control vaccine. Enrollment into the trials was organized by age into subgroups of 18-55, 56-69 and 70-plus years, and those subgroups contained about 160, 30 and 59 TCR-sequenced participants, respectively.

Worth noting for this clone: No cognate antigen has been identified for it. No much larger clone is present one base from it, and per-base qualities are unavailable.

The meaning of the sample's time point label: baseline before first vaccination. In the paper's terms, the treatment or condition label means: meningococcal conjugate vaccine given as trial control. Vaccinee samples were obtained from the UK trials COV001 and COV002, which included a single-blind randomized controlled phase 2/3 trial of AZD1222 (ChAdOx1 nCoV-19) in healthy adults. For TCRbeta chain sequencing, PBMC samples were collected from trial participants at day 0 and at day 28 after the second dose. Study-wide findings and limitations: Epitopes outside the regions mutated in the B.1.351 and B.1.1.7 variants were reportedly recognized by nearly half of the unique spike-specific TCRs. In the small 56-69-year group, the increase in depth fell short of significance, most likely because of low power. CD4 TCRs associated with the vaccine covered the entire spike protein, and the dominant responses were in regions 160-218 and 743-854. Conclusions about previously exposed vaccinees were limited because only five to seven AZD1222 recipients were SARS-CoV-2 seropositive at baseline. After two AZD1222 doses, both the breadth and the depth of spike-specific TCRs were significantly higher than at day 0 and than in MenACWY recipients. Most participants were white British and females outnumbered males, and the authors suggested that clonal diversity may have been underestimated. Because no samples from the day 14 peak response were available, repertoires could be characterized only after the peak T cell response.

The CDR3 regions of human TCRbeta chains were subjected to immunosequencing. The original methods were these. Repertoire TCRs were matched against a reference library of SARS-CoV-2-specific TCRs generated with the MIRA antigen-specificity platform. Breadth was defined as the fraction of unique TCRs that were SARS-CoV-2-associated, and depth was defined as the fraction of total T cells that were SARS-CoV-2-associated. Using the MIRA data, each spike-specific TCR was mapped to the spike region that the TCR reacts to and placed in a CD4 or CD8 class. Log10-transformed breadth and depth values were compared by one-way ANOVA with Sidak's multiple comparisons tests. This is the immuneACCESS table as TCRdb keeps it, with only in-frame sequences that have V and J called. A part of the clones is gone; compared with another copy, unresolved V genes explain less than half, and the rest is unexplained. Clonal size and the V and J genes are those of that table, whereas D and trimming came from the DNA. Here the sample has some 140,000 clones; 80% to 90% occur a single time. Roughly 5.8% of the sample lies in the top ten.

This TCR derives from an adult in good health. The sample consisted of peripheral blood, taken on day 0 of MenACWY control vaccination.

The DNA sequence is given as TGTGCCAGCAGTAAAAGGGCAGGACGCCACATGAACACTGAAGCTTTCTTT. This gives the protein CASSKRAGRHMNTEAFF. This sequence uses TRBV7-9 and TRBJ1-1; a confident D gene designation cannot be given. Inclusive of the bounding cysteine and phenylalanine, the CDR3 is 17 residues long. Only CDR3 DNA is held: 51 bases, read in frame from base 1. The V and J ends are trimmed by 6 bases and 0 bases, leaving 20 bases between them. The germline V gene (reference sequence) yields SEHNR for CDR1 and FQNEAQ for CDR2.